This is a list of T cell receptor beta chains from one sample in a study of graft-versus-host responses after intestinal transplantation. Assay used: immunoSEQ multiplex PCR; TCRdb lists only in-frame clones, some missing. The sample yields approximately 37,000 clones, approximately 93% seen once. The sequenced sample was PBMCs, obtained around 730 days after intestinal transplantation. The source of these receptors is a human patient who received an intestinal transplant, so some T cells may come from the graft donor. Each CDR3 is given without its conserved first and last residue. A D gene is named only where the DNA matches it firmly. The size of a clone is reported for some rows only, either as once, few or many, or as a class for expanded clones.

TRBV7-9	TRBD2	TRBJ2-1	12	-	ASSSRRLAEQQF
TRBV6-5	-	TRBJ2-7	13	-	ASSYSRDSTYEQY
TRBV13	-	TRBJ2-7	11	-	ASSLRRGGEQY
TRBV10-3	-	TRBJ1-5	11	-	ATVSGDHQPQH
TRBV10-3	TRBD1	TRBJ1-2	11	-	AITTGGNYGYT
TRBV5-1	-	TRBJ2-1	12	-	ASSLSRGTNEQF
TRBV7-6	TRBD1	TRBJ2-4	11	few	ASSSYRGNIQY
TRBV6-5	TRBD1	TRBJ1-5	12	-	ASSLRQGGQPQH
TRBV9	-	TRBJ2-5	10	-	ASSVDFETQY
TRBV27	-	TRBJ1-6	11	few	ASSPDPTRLLH
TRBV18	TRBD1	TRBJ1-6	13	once	ASSLAGQANSPLH
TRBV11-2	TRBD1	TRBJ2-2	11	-	ASRNRGTGELF
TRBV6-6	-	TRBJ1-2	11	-	ASSPPGPYGYT
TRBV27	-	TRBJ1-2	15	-	ASSRRIQGLANYGYT
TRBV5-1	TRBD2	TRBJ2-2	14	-	ASSLSGKANTGELF
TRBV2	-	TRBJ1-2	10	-	ASSGQLLGYT
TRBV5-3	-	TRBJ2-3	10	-	ASSFGTDTQY
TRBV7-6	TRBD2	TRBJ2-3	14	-	ASSLRLAGGTDTQY
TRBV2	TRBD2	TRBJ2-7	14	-	ASSRLAGAFSYEQY
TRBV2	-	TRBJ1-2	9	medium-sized	ATWTDYGYT
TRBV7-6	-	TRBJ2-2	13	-	ASSPLPRGTGELF
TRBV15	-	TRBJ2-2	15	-	ATSRDGRAEVPGELF
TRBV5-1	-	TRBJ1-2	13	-	ASSSGAPLGYGYT
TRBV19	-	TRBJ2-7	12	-	ASSRVGVSYEQY
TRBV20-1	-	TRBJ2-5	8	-	SASPETQY
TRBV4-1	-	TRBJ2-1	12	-	ASSPRTDDNEQF
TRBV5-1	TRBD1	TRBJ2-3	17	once	ASSGPKDRAGTSTDTQY
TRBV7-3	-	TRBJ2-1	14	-	ASSLLGGSAYNEQF
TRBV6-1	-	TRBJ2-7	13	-	ASLDRRVLGNEQY
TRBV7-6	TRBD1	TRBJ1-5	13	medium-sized	ASSLGTGANQPQH
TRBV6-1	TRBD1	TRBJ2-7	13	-	ASSVGETGSYEQY
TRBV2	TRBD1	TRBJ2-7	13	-	ASRMPGQGDYEQY
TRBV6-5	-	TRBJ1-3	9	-	ASSEADTIY
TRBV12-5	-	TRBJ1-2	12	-	ASGLDYRAYGYT
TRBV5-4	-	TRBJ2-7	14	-	ASSQDSQALAYEQY
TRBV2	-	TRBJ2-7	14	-	ASSGGVGPSSYEQY
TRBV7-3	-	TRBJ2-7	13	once	ASSLTVGSPYEQY
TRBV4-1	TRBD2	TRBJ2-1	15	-	ASSPGLAGSSYNEQF
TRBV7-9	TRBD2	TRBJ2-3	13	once	ASGTSGAPPDTQY
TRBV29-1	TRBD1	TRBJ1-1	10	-	SVTGGSTEAF
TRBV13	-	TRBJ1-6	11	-	ASSWGKKSPLH
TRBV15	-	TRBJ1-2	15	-	ATSSLGGVSFIDGYT
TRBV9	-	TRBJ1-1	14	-	ASSVAFEGPNTEAF
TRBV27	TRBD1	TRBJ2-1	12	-	ASSLWGTEHEQF
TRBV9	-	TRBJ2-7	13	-	ASSPSDRSSYEQY
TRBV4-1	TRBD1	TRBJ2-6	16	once	ASSQGGQGAPGANVLT
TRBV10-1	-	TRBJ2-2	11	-	ASSEYSTGELF
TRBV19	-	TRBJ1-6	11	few	ASSDTGLSPLH
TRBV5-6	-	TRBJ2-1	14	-	ASSSIAGGSNNEQF
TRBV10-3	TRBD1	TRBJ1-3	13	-	AISDQGALGNTIY
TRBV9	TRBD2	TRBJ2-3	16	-	ASSVGLAGGGATDTQY
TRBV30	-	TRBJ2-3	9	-	AWTSTDTQY
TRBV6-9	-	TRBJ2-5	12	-	ASRSGGGHETQY
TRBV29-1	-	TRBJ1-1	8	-	SVVVTEAF
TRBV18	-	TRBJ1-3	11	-	ASSQDHGNTIY
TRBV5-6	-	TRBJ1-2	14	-	ASSSSRNTISYGYT